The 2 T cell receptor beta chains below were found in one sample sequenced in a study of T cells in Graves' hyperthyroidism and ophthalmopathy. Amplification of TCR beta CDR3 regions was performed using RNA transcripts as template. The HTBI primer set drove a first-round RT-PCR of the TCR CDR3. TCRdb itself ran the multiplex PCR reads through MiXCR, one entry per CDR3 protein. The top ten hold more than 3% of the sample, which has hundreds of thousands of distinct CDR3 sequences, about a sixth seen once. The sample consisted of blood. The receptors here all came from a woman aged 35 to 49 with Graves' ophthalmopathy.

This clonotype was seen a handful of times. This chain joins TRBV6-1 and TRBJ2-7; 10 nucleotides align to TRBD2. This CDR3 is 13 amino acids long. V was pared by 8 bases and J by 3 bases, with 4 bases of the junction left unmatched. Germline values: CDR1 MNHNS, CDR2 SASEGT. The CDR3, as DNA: TGTGCCAGCTCTGGACTAGCGGACTACGAGCAGTACTTC. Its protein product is CASSGLADYEQYF.

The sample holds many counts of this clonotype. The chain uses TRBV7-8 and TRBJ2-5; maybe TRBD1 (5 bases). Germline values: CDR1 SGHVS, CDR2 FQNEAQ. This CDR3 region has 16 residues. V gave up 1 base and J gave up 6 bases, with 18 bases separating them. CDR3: CASSLGFGAPGKTQYF. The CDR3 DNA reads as TGTGCCAGCAGCTTAGGGTTTGGGGCCCCTGGGAAGACCCAGTACTTC. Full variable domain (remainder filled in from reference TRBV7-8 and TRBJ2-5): GAGVSQSPRYKVAKRGQDVALRCDPISGHVSLFWYQQALGQGPEFLTYFQNEAQLDKSGLPSDRFFAERPEGSVSTLKIQRTQQEDSAVYLCASSLGFGAPGKTQYFGPGTRLLVL.